Below, 7 T cell receptor beta chains from the same sample are listed, as sequenced in a study of T cells in women clearing cervical HPV infection. TCRdb keeps only in-frame clones here, not all; method: immunoSEQ multiplex PCR. In total, the table holds about 30,000 clones. Sequencing input: blood buffy coat. These receptors were collected from a woman aged 18 to 69 with a cervical HPV16 infection that either progressed to CIN3+ or cleared (not recorded which).

As to this clone: At one end, the junction sequence differs from germline, possibly due to a read error. The read ends 3 residues shy of where the CDR3 ends; the end is completed using the germline J gene. Other DNA sequences in the same sample also yield this CDR3. This chain connects TRBV13 to TRBJ1-3, with 8 bases matching TRBD1. CDR1 and CDR2 (germline): PRHDT, FYEKMQ (reference sequence). This CDR3 has 16 residues. This CDR3 is CASSSNQGALGNTIYF. Incomplete CDR3 DNA: TGTGCCAGCAGCTCCAACCAGGGGGCGCTTGGAAACACT.

Of note for this clone: The CDR3 end falls 3 residues outside the read, so it is completed with the germline J gene. The rearrangement links TRBV4-2 to TRBJ2-7; no clear D. The CDR3 consists of 14 residues. V shed 0 bases and J shed 0 bases, with 6 bases lying between them. Germline lookup yields CDR1 LGHNA and CDR2 YNFKEQ. CDR3 protein: CASSQDLYSYEQYF. The CDR3 DNA, read in part, is TGTGCCAGCAGCCAAGATCTGTACTCCTACGAG.

As concerns this clone: The read ends 3 residues before the CDR3 terminus; that terminus is restored from the germline J gene. V gene TRBV23-1 combines with J gene TRBJ1-2; D is uncertain. TRBV23-1 is filed as an ORF, its function uncertain. The length of the CDR3 is 14 residues. CDR3 sequence: CASSQSSVSEGYTF. Incomplete CDR3 DNA: TGCGCCAGCAGTCAATCGTCAGTGTCCGAGGGC.

Of note for this clone: Coverage ceases 3 residues before the CDR3 finishes, and the germline J gene fills in the end. V gene TRBV20-1 combines with J gene TRBJ2-7; TRBD1 agrees at 7 bases. This CDR3 is 17 amino acids long. The germline V gene has CDR1 DFQATT and CDR2 SNEGSKA (reference sequence). V shed 0 bases, J shed 0 bases, and the junction held 11 bases outside the gene matches. Incomplete CDR3 DNA: TGCAGTGCTAGAGATTCAGATGCCAGGGGGAGCTCCTACGAG. It specifies CSARDSDARGSSYE. The full CDR3 is CSARDSDARGSSYEQYF.

As for this clone: The read ends 3 residues shy of where the CDR3 ends; the end is completed using the germline J gene. This rearrangement joins TRBV7-3 to TRBJ1-1; TRBD1 matches at 9 bases. From germline, CDR1 is SGHTA and CDR2 FQGTGA. Losses at the gene ends were 5 bases for V and 1 base for J; bases not matched to a gene: 2. The CDR3 is 14 residues long. Here the CDR3 reads CASSMDRGNTEAFF. The DNA read from the CDR3 is TGTGCCAGCAGCATGGACAGGGGGAACACTGAA.

The sequenced CDR3 bases are TGTGCCAGCAGCCGAACTCCCGGGACAGGGTTCGGGGGC. This gives the protein CASSRTPGTGFGG. The whole CDR3 sequence is CASSRTPGTGFGGYTF. The chain has TRBV14 and TRBJ1-2; 9 bases fit TRBD1. The CDR3 is cut off 3 residues early in the read; its end comes from the germline J gene. Germline V CDR1 and CDR2: SGHDN, FVKESK. The CDR3 covers 16 residues.

The CDR3 bases that were read are TGTGCCTGGGATTCCTTGGGGGCTCTTTCGAACGAG. Translating gives CAWDSLGALSNE. The complete CDR3 sequence is CAWDSLGALSNEQYF. The genes are TRBV30 and TRBJ2-7; D is perhaps TRBD1 (6 bases). From the germline J gene comes the end of the CDR3, since the read stops 3 residues before it. Trimming removed 5 bases from V and 5 bases from J, with 22 bases in between. Germline CDR1 GTSNPN, CDR2 SVGIG (reference sequence). The CDR3 loop spans 15 amino acids.